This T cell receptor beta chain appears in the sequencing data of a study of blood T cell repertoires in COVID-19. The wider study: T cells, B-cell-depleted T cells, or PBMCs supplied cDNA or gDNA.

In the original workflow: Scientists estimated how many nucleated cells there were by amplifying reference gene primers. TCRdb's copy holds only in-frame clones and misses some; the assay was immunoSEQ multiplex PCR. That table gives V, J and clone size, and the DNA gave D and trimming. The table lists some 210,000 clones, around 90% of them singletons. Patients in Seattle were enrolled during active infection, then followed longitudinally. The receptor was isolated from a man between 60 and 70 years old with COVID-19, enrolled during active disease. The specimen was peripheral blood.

The CDR3 here is CASSTLAGGGWNEQFF. CDR3 nucleotides: TGTGCCAGCAGCACCCTAGCGGGAGGGGGGTGGAATGAGCAGTTCTTC. This chain links TRBV9 with TRBJ2-1; 12 positions match TRBD2. Trimming at V came to 4 bases and at J to 7 bases, leaving 9 bases not matched to a gene. Germline loops: CDR1 SGDLS, CDR2 YYNGEE. CDR3 length equals 16 residues. Looking up the rest from reference TRBV9 and TRBJ2-1 gives the full variable domain: DSGVTQTPKHLITATGQRVTLRCSPRSGDLSVYWYQQSLDQGLQFLIQYYNGEERAKGNILERFSAQQFPDLHSELNLSSLELGDSALYFCASSTLAGGGWNEQFFGPGTRLTVL.